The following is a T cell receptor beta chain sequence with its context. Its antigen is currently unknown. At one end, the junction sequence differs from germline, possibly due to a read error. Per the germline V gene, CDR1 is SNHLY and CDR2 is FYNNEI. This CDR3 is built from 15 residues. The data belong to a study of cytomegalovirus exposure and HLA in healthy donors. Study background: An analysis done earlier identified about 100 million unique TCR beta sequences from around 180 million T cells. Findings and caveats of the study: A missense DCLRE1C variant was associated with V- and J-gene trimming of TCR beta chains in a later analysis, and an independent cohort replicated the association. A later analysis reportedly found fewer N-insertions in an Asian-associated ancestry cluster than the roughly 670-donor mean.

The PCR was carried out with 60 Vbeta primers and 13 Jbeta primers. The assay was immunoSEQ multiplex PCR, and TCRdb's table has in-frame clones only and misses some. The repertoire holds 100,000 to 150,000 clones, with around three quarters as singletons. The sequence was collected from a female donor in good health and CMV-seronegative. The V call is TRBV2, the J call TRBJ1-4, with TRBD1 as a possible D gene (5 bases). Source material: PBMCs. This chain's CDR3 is CASSEGRGNNEKLFF. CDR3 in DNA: TGTGCCAGCAGCGAAGGTCGGGGGAATAATGAAAAACTGTTTTTT.